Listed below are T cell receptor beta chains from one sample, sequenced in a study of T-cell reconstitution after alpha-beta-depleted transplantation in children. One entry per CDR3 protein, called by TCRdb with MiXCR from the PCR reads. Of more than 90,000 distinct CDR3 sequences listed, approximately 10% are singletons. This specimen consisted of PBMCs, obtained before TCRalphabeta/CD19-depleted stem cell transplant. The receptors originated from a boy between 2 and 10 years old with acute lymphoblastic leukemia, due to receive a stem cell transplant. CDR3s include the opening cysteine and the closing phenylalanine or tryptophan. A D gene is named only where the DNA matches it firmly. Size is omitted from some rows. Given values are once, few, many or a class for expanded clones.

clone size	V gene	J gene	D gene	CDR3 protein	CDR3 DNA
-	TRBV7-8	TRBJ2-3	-	CASSGDSRTDTQYF	TGTGCCAGCAGCGGAGACAGCCGCACAGATACGCAGTATTTT
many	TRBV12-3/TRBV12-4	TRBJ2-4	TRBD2	CASSFFGRGRPENIQYF	TGTGCCAGCAGTTTCTTCGGTCGCGGGAGGCCCGAAAACATTCAGTACTTC
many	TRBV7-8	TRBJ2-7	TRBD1	CASSWDSLSYEQYF	TGTGCCAGCAGCTGGGACAGCCTATCCTACGAGCAGTACTTC
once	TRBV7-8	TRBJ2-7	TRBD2	CASSFGGLAGISSYEQYF	TGTGCCAGCAGCTTCGGGGGACTAGCGGGCATTTCCTCCTACGAGCAGTACTTC
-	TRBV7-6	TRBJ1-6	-	CASRERDNSPLHF	TGTGCCAGCAGGGAGAGGGATAATTCACCCCTCCACTTT
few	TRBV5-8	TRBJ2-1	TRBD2	CASSSGLAGISYNEQFF	TGTGCCAGCAGTTCGGGACTAGCGGGTATCTCCTACAATGAGCAGTTCTTC
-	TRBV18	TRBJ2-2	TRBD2	CASSPSQREAFTGELFF	TGTGCCAGCTCACCATCTCAGCGGGAGGCCTTCACCGGGGAGCTGTTTTTT
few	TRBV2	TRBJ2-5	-	CASSPRAVKETQYF	TGTGCCAGCAGCCCACGAGCGGTTAAAGAGACCCAGTACTTC
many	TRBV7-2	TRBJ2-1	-	CASSPGPGAGTNEQFF	TGTGCCAGCAGCCCGGGGCCTGGGGCAGGGACCAATGAGCAGTTCTTC
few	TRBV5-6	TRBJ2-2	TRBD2	CASTGTSRTGELFF	TGTGCCAGCACCGGGACTAGCAGGACCGGGGAGCTGTTTTTT
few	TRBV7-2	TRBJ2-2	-	CASSLDGGNTGELFF	TGTGCCAGCAGCTTAGACGGCGGGAACACCGGGGAGCTGTTTTTT
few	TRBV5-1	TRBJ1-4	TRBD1	CASSRLYRGYNEKLFF	TGCGCCAGCAGCCGGTTATACAGGGGTTATAATGAAAAACTGTTTTTT
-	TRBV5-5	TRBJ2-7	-	CASSFGVGAVYEQYF	TGTGCCAGCAGCTTCGGGGTTGGGGCCGTTTACGAGCAGTACTTC
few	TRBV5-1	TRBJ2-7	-	CASSRTRGGSTVEQYF	TGCGCCAGCAGCAGGACTAGAGGGGGCTCTACGGTCGAGCAGTACTTC
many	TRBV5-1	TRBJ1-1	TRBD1	CASSGDRGLAEAFF	TGCGCCAGCAGCGGCGACAGGGGGCTGGCTGAAGCTTTCTTT
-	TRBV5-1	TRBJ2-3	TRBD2	CASSLARGVDTQYF	TGCGCCAGCAGCTTGGCGCGGGGGGTCGATACGCAGTATTTT
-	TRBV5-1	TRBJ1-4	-	CASSSYGGFSEKLFF	TGCGCCAGCAGCTCGTACGGGGGATTTAGCGAAAAACTGTTTTTT
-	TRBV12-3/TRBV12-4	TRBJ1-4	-	CASSSPNTEKLFF	TGTGCCAGCAGTTCCCCAAACACAGAAAAACTGTTTTTT
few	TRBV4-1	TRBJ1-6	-	CASSPGGRDGNSPLHF	TGCGCCAGCAGCCCCGGAGGGCGGGACGGCAATTCACCCCTCCACTTT
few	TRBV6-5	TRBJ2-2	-	CASSYEQRNTGELFF	TGTGCCAGCAGTTACGAACAGCGGAACACCGGGGAGCTGTTTTTT
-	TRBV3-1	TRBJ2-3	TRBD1	CATSQYRGHIDTQYF	TGTGCCACCAGCCAGTACAGGGGGCATATAGATACGCAGTATTTT
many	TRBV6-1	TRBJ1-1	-	CASREGSGGTEAFF	TGTGCCAGCAGAGAGGGCAGCGGGGGCACTGAAGCTTTCTTT
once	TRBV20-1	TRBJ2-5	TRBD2	CSADTGGPLETQYF	TGCAGTGCCGACACGGGGGGGCCTTTGGAGACCCAGTACTTC
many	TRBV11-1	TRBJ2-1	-	CASSDRPGLGSSAVLDEQFF	TGTGCCAGCAGCGATAGACCGGGACTCGGAAGCTCGGCGGTTTTAGATGAGCAGTTCTTC
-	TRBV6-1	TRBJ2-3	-	CASIIFSGDSTDTQYF	TGTGCCAGCATCATCTTCTCGGGGGATTCCACAGATACGCAGTATTTT
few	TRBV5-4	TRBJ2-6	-	CASSLASVRANVLTF	TGTGCCAGCAGCTTGGCTTCCGTCCGGGCCAACGTCCTGACTTTC
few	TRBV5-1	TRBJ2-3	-	CASSLESGLSTDTQYF	TGCGCCAGCAGCTTGGAATCAGGACTTAGCACAGATACGCAGTATTTT
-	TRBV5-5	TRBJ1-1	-	CASSLAGANTEAFF	TGTGCCAGCAGCTTGGCCGGGGCGAACACTGAAGCTTTCTTT
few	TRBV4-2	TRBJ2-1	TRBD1	CASSVRDRAPDEQFF	TGTGCCAGCAGCGTCCGGGACAGGGCCCCCGATGAGCAGTTCTTC
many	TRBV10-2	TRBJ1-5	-	CASSEGIGQPQHF	TGCGCCAGCAGTGAAGGTATAGGACAGCCCCAGCATTTT
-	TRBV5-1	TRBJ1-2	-	CASSLASGLSGYTF	TGCGCCAGCAGCTTGGCATCTGGACTCAGCGGCTACACCTTC
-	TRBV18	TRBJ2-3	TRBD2	CASSEGLAGGDTQYF	TGTGCCAGCTCGGAAGGACTAGCGGGAGGAGATACGCAGTATTTT
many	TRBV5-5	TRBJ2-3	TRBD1	CASSRTTGGLTDTQYF	TGTGCCAGCAGCCGAACCACAGGGGGTCTCACAGATACGCAGTATTTT
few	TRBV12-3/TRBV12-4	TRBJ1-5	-	CASRGAEAGQPQHF	TGTGCCAGCAGGGGGGCCGAGGCGGGCCAGCCCCAGCATTTT
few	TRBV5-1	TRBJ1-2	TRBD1	CASSPAGGTGTSRGYTF	TGCGCCAGCAGCCCGGCTGGGGGGACAGGGACCTCGCGCGGCTACACCTTC
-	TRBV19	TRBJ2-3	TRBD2	CASSGTSATDTQYF	TGTGCCAGTTCCGGGACTAGCGCCACAGATACGCAGTATTTT
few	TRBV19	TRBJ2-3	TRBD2	CASSASGATDTQYF	TGTGCCAGTAGCGCTAGCGGGGCCACAGATACGCAGTATTTT
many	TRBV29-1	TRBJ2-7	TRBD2	CSVAVDGRVYEQYF	TGCAGCGTTGCCGTGGACGGGAGGGTCTACGAGCAGTACTTC
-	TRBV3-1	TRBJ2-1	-	CASSHKGGGLLRYNEQFF	TGTGCCAGCAGCCATAAGGGGGGGGGGCTCCTCCGTTACAATGAGCAGTTCTTC
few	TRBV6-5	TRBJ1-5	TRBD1	CASSPHRGSPNYSNQPQHF	TGTGCCAGCAGCCCCCACAGGGGGTCCCCCAACTATAGCAATCAGCCCCAGCATTTT
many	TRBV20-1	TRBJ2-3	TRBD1	CSAPDRRIIADTQYF	TGCAGTGCTCCGGACAGGCGTATTATAGCAGATACGCAGTATTTT
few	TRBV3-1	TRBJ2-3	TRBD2	CASRQHGTSGRGGPFF	TGTGCCAGCAGGCAACACGGGACTAGCGGGAGAGGCGGCCCATTTTTT
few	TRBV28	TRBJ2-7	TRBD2	CASSLGTSGRYEQYF	TGTGCCAGCAGTTTAGGGACTAGCGGGAGGTACGAGCAGTACTTC
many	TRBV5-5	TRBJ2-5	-	CACQRLDGETQYF	TGTGCCTGTCAGCGTTTGGATGGAGAGACCCAGTACTTC
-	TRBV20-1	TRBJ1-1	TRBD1	CSARDPGTGDTEAFF	TGCAGTGCTAGAGATCCCGGGACAGGGGACACTGAAGCTTTCTTT
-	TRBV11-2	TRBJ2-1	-	CASSLGVYNEQFF	TGTGCCAGCAGCTTAGGGGTTTACAATGAGCAGTTCTTC
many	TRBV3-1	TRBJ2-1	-	CASSREWGDYNEQFF	TGTGCCAGCAGCCGGGAGTGGGGGGACTACAATGAGCAGTTCTTC
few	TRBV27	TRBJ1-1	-	CASSFQVNTEAFF	TGTGCCAGCAGTTTTCAGGTGAACACTGAAGCTTTCTTT
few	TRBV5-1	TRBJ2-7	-	CASGAVGTYEQYF	TGCGCCAGCGGGGCCGTCGGGACCTACGAGCAGTACTTC
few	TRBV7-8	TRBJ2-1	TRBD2	CASSFPGLAERSYNEQFF	TGTGCCAGCAGCTTTCCGGGACTAGCGGAACGCTCCTACAATGAGCAGTTCTTC
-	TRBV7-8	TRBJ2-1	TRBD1	CASSMRHQGQGGGEQFF	TGTGCCAGCAGCATGCGGCACCAGGGACAGGGGGGGGGTGAGCAGTTCTTC
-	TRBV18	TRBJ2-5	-	CASSPRRRAGETQYF	TGTGCCAGCTCACCACGAAGACGGGCTGGGGAGACCCAGTACTTC
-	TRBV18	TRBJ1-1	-	CASSQTPGRTNTEAFF	TGTGCCAGCTCACAAACTCCCGGACGGACGAACACTGAAGCTTTCTTT